One sample yielded the 5 T cell receptor beta chains listed below, sequenced in a study of radiotherapy plus CTLA-4 blockade in lung cancer. Method: immunoSEQ multiplex PCR; TCRdb's copy keeps in-frame clones and lacks some. The sample includes about 120,000 clones, roughly 74% of them seen just once. Sequencing used peripheral blood, obtained from a patient treated with radiotherapy plus ipilimumab. These receptors all stem from a human donor with non-small cell lung cancer who had a partial response to radiotherapy plus ipilimumab.

On this clone: The junction shows a germline mismatch at one end, possibly a read error. The chain uses TRBV27 and TRBJ2-1; D gene ambiguous. This CDR3 has 13 residues. Germline values: CDR1 MNHEY, CDR2 SMNVEV (reference sequence). The CDR3 DNA follows: TGTGCCAGCAGTTTATCCAACTACCATGAGCAGTTCTTC. Translating gives CASSLSNYHEQFF.

The chain has TRBV2 and TRBJ2-3, with 11 bases that match TRBD2. The CDR3 loop spans 17 amino acids. V was pared by 6 bases and J by 7 bases, with 15 bases of the junction left unmatched. Germline V gene sequence: CDR1 SNHLY, CDR2 FYNNEI. The DNA for the CDR3 is TGTGCCAGCAGGCGGACGGGACTAGCGGACCTAGTGTATACGCAGTATTTT. It yields the protein CASRRTGLADLVYTQYF.

This clone was found a few times. J is TRBJ2-5 and V is TRBV9; tentatively, D is TRBD1 (6 bases). V was clipped by 0 bases and J by 0 bases, with 9 bases between them. Germline V CDR1 and CDR2: SGDLS, YYNGEE. This CDR3 is built from 15 residues. CDR3 protein: CASSVAGTYQETQYF. CDR3 coding DNA: TGTGCCAGCAGCGTAGCAGGGACATACCAAGAGACCCAGTACTTC.

V usage is TRBV7-2 and J usage is TRBJ2-2, with D possibly TRBD2 on 6 matching bases. Looked up from germline, CDR1 is SGHTA and CDR2 is FQGNSA. Trimming pared 0 bases from V and 4 bases from J, leaving 12 bases between. The CDR3 contains 16 residues. As DNA, the CDR3 is TGTGCCAGCAGCTTAGCGGGACTGCGGATCACCGGGGAGCTGTTTTTT. Protein: CASSLAGLRITGELFF.

V is TRBV9 and J is TRBJ2-4; possible D gene TRBD2, 7 bases. Germline CDR1 reads SGDLS; CDR2 reads YYNGEE. With 0 bases removed from V and 6 bases from J, the gap between germline ends came to 13 bases. The CDR3 has 15 amino acids. CDR3 sequence reads: CASSVATSRGNIQYF. DNA for the CDR3: TGTGCCAGCAGCGTAGCGACTAGCAGGGGAAACATTCAGTACTTC.